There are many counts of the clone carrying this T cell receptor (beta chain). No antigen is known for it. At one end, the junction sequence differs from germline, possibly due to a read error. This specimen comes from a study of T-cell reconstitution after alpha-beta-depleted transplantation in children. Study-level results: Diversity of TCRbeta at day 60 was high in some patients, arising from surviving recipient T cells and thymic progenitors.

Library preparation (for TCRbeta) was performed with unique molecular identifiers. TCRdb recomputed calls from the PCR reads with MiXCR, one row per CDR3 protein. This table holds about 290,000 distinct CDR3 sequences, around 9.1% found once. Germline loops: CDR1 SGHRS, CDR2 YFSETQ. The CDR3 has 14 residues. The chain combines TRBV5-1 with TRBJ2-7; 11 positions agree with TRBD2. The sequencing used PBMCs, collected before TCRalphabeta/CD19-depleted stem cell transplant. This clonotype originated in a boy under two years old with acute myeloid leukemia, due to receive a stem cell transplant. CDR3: CASSPGTSGYEQYF. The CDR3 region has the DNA TGTGCCAGCAGCCCCGGGACTAGCGGCTACGAGCAGTACTTC.